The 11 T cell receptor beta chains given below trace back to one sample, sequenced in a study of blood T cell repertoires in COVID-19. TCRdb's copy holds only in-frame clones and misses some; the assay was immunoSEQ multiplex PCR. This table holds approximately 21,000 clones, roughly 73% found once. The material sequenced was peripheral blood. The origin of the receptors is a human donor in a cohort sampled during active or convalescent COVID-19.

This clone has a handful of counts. The CDR3 region is CASSQEGRTQGGGYTF. The CDR3 DNA follows: TGCGCCAGCAGCCAAGAAGGAAGGACACAGGGTGGTGGCTACACCTTC. The gene calls are TRBV4-1 and TRBJ1-2; TRBD1 might be the D (6 bases). V was trimmed by 0 bases and J by 7 bases, leaving 18 bases between them. This CDR3 comprises 16 residues. Per germline, CDR1 MGHRA and CDR2 YSYEKL.

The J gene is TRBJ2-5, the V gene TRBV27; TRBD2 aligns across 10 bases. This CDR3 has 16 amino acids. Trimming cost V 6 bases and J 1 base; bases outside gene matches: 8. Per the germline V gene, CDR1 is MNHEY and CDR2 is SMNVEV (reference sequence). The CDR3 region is CASRPTSGNSQETQYF. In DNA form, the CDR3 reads TGTGCCAGCAGACCAACTAGCGGGAACTCCCAAGAGACCCAGTACTTC.

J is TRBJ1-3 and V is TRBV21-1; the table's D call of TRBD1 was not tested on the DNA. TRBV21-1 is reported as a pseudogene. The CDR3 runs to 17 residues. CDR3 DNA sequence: TGTGCCAGCAGCAAAGGTGAGGTGCCGAGACAGGGAGACACCATATATTTT. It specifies CASSKGEVPRQGDTIYF.

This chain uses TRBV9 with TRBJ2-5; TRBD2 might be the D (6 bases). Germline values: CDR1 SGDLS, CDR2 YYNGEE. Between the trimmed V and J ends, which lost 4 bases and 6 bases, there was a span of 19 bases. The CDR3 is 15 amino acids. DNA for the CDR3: TGTGCCAGCAGCTTGGGCGGGGTAGGAGTTAAGACCCAGTACTTC. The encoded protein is CASSLGGVGVKTQYF.

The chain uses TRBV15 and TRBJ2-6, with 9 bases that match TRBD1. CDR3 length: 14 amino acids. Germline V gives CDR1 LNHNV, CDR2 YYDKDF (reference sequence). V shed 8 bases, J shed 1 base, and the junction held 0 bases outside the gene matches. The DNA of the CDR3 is TGTGCCACCGGGACAGGGTCTGGGGCCAACGTCCTGACTTTC. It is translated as CATGTGSGANVLTF.

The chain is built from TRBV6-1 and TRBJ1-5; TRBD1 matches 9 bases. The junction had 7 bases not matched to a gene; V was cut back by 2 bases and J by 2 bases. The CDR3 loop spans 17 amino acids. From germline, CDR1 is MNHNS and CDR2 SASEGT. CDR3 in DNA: TGTGCCAGCAGTGAAAATAACAGGGGGCAGGGCAATCAGCCCCAGCATTTT. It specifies CASSENNRGQGNQPQHF.

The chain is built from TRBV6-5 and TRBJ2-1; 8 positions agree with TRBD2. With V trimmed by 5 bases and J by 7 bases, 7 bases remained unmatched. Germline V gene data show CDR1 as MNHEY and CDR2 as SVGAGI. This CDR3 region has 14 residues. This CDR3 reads CASSLSGSWNEQFF. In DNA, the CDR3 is TGTGCCAGCAGTCTGAGCGGGAGTTGGAATGAGCAGTTCTTC.

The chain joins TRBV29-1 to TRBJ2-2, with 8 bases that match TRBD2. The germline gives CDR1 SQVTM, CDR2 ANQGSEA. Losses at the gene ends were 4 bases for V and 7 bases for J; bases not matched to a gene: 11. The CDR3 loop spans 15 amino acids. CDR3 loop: CSVGGGSGENGELFF. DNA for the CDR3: TGCAGCGTTGGCGGGGGTAGCGGGGAGAACGGGGAGCTGTTTTTT.

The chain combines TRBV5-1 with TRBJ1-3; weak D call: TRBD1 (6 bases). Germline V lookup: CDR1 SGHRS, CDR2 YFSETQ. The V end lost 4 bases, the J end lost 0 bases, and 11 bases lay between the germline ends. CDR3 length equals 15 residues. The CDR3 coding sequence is TGCGCCAGCAGCACCTCGGACAGCTCTGGAAACACCATATATTTT. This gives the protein CASSTSDSSGNTIYF.

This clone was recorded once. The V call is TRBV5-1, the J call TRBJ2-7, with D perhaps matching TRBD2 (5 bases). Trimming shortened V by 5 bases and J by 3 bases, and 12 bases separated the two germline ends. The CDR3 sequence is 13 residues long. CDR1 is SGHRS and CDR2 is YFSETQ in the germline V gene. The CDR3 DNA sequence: TGCGCCAGCAGTTCGGTAGGAGGCTACGAGCAGTACTTC. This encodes CASSSVGGYEQYF. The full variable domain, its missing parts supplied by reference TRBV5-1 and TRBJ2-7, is KAGVTQTPRYLIKTRGQQVTLSCSPISGHRSVSWYQQTPGQGLQFLFEYFSETQRNKGNFPGRFSGRQFSNSRSEMNVSTLELGDSALYLCASSSVGGYEQYFGPGTRLTVT.

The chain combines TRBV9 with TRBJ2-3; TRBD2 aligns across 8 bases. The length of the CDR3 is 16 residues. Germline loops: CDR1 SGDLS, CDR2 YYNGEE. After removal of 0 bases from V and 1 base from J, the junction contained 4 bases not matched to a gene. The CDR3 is CASSVGAGVGTDTQYF. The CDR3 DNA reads TGTGCCAGCAGCGTAGGAGCGGGAGTTGGCACAGATACGCAGTATTTT.